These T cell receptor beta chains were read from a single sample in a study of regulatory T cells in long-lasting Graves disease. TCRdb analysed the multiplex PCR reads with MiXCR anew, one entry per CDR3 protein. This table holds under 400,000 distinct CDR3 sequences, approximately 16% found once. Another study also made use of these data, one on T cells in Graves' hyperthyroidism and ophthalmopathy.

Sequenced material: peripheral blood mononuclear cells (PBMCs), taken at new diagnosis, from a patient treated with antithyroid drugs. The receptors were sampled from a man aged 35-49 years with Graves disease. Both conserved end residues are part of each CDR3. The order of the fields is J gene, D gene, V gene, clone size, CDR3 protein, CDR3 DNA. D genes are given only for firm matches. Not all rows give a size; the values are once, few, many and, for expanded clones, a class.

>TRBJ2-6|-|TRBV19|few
CASSILGIGANVLTF
TGTGCCAGTAGTATTCTTGGGATTGGGGCCAACGTCCTGACTTTC
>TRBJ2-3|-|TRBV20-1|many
CSAMRLSADTQYF
TGCAGTGCTATGCGTTTGTCGGCAGATACGCAGTATTTT
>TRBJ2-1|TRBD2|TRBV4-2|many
CASSQDGGGAYNEQFF
TGTGCCAGCAGCCAAGACGGCGGGGGGGCATACAATGAGCAGTTCTTC
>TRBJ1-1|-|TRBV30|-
CAWSQTGRTEAFF
TGTGCCTGGAGCCAGACGGGGAGGACTGAAGCTTTCTTT
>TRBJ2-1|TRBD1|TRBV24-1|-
CATSDSPGQGANEQFF
TGTGCCACCAGTGACTCTCCGGGACAGGGGGCAAATGAGCAGTTCTTC
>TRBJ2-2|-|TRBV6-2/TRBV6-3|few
CASSYPRRGSGELFF
TGTGCCAGCAGTTACCCGCGAAGGGGGTCCGGGGAGCTGTTTTTT
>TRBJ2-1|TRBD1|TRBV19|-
CANDRGWDNEQFF
TGTGCCAATGACAGGGGTTGGGACAATGAGCAGTTCTTC
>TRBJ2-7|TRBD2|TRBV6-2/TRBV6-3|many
CASSYRNGLAGAHEQYF
TGTGCCAGCAGTTACCGAAATGGACTAGCGGGGGCCCACGAGCAGTACTTC
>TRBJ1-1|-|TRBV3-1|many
CASSLRRENTEAFF
TGTGCCAGCAGCTTACGCAGGGAGAACACTGAAGCTTTCTTT
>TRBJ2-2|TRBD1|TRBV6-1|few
CASSARDRGRGGELFF
TGTGCCAGCAGTGCCCGGGACAGGGGTCGCGGCGGGGAGCTGTTTTTT
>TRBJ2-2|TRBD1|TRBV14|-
CASSRHRGTGELFF
TGTGCCAGCAGCCGTCACAGGGGCACCGGGGAGCTGTTTTTT
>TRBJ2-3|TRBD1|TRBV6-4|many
CASSGQGAEDTQYF
TGTGCCAGCAGTGGACAGGGGGCTGAAGATACGCAGTATTTT
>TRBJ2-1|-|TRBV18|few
CASSLTPGADEQFF
TGTGCCAGCTCTCTAACACCCGGGGCTGATGAGCAGTTCTTC
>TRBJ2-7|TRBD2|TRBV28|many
CASRAGGLNSYEQYF
TGTGCCAGCAGAGCGGGGGGGCTTAACTCCTACGAGCAGTACTTC
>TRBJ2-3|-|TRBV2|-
CASSRFVGDTQYF
TGTGCCAGCAGTAGGTTTGTAGGAGATACGCAGTATTTT
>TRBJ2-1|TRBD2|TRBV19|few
CASRGLATSSYNEQFF
TGTGCCAGTAGGGGACTAGCTACAAGCTCCTACAATGAGCAGTTCTTC
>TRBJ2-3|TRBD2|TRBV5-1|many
CASSLVAGDTDTQYF
TGCGCCAGCAGCTTGGTAGCGGGGGACACAGATACGCAGTATTTT
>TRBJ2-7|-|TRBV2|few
CASSEVRGYEQYF
TGTGCCAGCAGTGAAGTCCGGGGTTACGAGCAGTACTTC
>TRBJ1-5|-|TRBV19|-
CASSIPDRYSNQPQHF
TGTGCCAGTAGTATTCCAGACAGGTATAGCAATCAGCCCCAGCATTTT
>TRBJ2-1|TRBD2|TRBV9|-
CASSVDTSGGADEQFF
TGTGCCAGCAGCGTGGATACTAGCGGGGGGGCCGATGAGCAGTTCTTC
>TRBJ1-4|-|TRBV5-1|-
CASSLIGMANEKLFF
TGCGCCAGCAGCCTGATCGGGATGGCGAATGAAAAACTGTTTTTT
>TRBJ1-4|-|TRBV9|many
CASSATVYGEKLLF
TGTGCCAGCAGCGCGACAGTTTACGGTGAAAAACTGCTTTTT
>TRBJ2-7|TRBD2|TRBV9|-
CASSVASGNPYEQYF
TGTGCCAGCAGCGTAGCTAGCGGGAATCCCTACGAGCAGTACTTC
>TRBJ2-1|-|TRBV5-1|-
CASSPLPESYNEQFF
TGCGCCAGCAGCCCCCTACCCGAGTCCTACAATGAGCAGTTCTTC
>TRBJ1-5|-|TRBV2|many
CASSEGGGRNQPQHF
TGTGCCAGCAGTGAAGGGGGCGGGCGCAATCAGCCCCAGCATTTT
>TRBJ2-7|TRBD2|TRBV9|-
CASSVGLAGEYEQYF
TGTGCCAGCAGCGTAGGTCTAGCGGGGGAGTACGAGCAGTACTTC
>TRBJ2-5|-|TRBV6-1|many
CASRPRTEQETQYF
TGTGCCAGCAGACCCCGGACAGAGCAAGAGACCCAGTACTTC
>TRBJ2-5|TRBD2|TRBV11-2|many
CASSKGALAGTETQYF
TGTGCCAGCAGCAAAGGGGCCCTAGCGGGTACTGAGACCCAGTACTTC
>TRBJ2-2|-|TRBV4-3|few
CASSWTGQNTGELLF
TGCGCCAGCAGCTGGACTGGGCAGAACACCGGGGAGCTGTTGTTT
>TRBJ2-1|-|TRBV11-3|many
CACRKGEDYNEQFF
TGTGCCTGCAGAAAGGGAGAGGACTACAATGAGCAGTTCTTC
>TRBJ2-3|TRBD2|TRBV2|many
CASSEAERGGSTDTQYF
TGTGCCAGCAGTGAGGCAGAGCGGGGGGGATCCACAGATACGCAGTATTTT
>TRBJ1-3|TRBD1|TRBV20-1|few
CSARDSGGSGNTIYF
TGCAGTGCCAGGGACAGCGGGGGGTCTGGAAACACCATATATTTT
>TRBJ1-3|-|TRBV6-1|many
CASSDSRSGNTIYF
TGTGCCAGCAGTGACTCCCGCTCTGGAAACACCATATATTTT
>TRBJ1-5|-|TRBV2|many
CASAEEGDQPQHF
TGTGCCAGCGCAGAAGAGGGAGATCAGCCCCAGCATTTT
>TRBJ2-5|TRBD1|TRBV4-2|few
CASSQDWDRVETQYF
TGTGCCAGCAGCCAAGATTGGGACAGGGTCGAGACCCAGTACTTC
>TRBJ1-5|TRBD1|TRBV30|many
CAWSVGQGYQPQHF
TGTGCCTGGAGTGTCGGACAGGGGTATCAGCCCCAGCATTTT
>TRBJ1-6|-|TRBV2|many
CASSLTVNNSPLHF
TGTGCCAGCAGCTTGACAGTCAATAATTCACCCCTCCACTTT
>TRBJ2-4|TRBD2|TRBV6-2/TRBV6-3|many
CASPPLSGGRDIQYF
TGTGCCAGCCCTCCGCTTAGCGGGGGGAGAGACATTCAGTACTTC
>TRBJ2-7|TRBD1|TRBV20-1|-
CSARPGTGASYEQYF
TGCAGTGCCAGACCCGGGACAGGGGCCTCCTACGAGCAGTACTTC
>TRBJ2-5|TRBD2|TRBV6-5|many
CASSYSSGAPGETQYF
TGTGCCAGCAGTTACTCTAGCGGGGCACCGGGAGAGACCCAGTACTTC